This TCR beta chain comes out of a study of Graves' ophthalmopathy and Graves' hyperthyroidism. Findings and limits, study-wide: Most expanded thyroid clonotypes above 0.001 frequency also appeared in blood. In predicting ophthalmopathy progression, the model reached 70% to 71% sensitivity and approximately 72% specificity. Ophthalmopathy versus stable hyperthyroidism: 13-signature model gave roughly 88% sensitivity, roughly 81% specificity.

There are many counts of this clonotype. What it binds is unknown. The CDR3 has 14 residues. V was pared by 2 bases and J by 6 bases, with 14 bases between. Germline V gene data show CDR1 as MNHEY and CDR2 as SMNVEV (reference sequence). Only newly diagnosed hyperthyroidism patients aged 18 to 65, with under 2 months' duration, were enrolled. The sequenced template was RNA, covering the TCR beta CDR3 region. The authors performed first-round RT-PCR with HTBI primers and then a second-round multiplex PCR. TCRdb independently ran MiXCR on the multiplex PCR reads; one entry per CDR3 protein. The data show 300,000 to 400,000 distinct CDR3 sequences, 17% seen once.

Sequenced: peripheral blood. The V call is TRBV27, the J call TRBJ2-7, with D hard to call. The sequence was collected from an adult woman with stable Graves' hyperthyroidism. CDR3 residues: CASSLGVLPLEQYF. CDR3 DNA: TGTGCCAGCAGTTTAGGCGTCTTACCCCTCGAGCAGTACTTC.